This T cell receptor beta chain came from a study of human T cells and chemical hapten exposure (dated by TCRdb to the early 2020s). General notes on the study: For sensitization, 2% DPC in acetone was applied to a 2 cm by 2 cm area of upper inner arm skin. In alopecia patients, the study followed how the peripheral blood TCR repertoire changed in vivo over primary and secondary sensitization to diphenylcyclopropenone (DPC), a hapten. The patient cohort, mostly female, included alopecia areata with under or over 50% scalp involvement, alopecia totalis and alopecia universalis. Throughout the study period of roughly 24 weeks, patients also received therapeutic DPC doses to the scalp every week. Roughly 30 alopecia patients provided blood for TCR sequencing at one to four time points (pre-sensitization, 2, 6 and 24 weeks). Patch testing on the upper back used Finn chambers containing 0.01% DPC, with scoring done after 6 days according to International Contact Dermatitis Research Group standards. The libraries were sequenced as a pool, and the TCR yield per sample differed mostly because of small variations in library volumes within the pool. Blood was sampled from patients pre-sensitization (week 0) and at 2, 6 and about 24 weeks after DPC sensitization.

This clonotype was detected ten times or more. Its binding antigen is unknown. It has no much larger one-base neighbor in the sample; base qualities were not kept. Beyond this particular receptor, the publication reports: Expanded TCRs formed significantly more large CDR3 similarity clusters than pre-sensitization or healthy control sets, consistent with antigen-driven responses. Patch test score was positively correlated with the number of PT1 expanded TCRs, with significance at thresholds 8, 16 and 32 but not at 4. After repeated subsampling, the strength of the expansion versus patch-test correlation and the threshold at which it became significant changed. All patients had alopecia, a presumed autoimmune disease, so their immune response might differ from that of healthy individuals. The number of TCRs above 1 in 1000 frequency did not change with DPC sensitization; there was no evidence of global repertoire structure alterations.

CDR1 is given as LGHNA and CDR2 as YSLEER, both from the germline V gene. Relative to germline, V is 0 bases shorter and J is 9 bases shorter, with 15 bases between their ends. From its cysteine to its phenylalanine, the CDR3 spans 16 amino acids. The CDR3 DNA has 48 bases and is translated from base 1. Receptors were amplified or captured by RACE. The sample was run on a NextSeq 500. Library preparation attached unique molecular identifiers to individual cDNA molecules for quantitative, reproducible TCR counting. Each blood RNA sample was used to sequence both TCR alpha and TCR beta chains. Turning to the authors' computational methods: The median number of TCRs per sample was some 100,000, ranging from roughly 20,000 to 690,600. V, J and CDR3 annotation of the TCR reads was performed with the Decombinator software suite. For the PS versus PT1 abundance plots, all samples were subsampled to the same number of TCRs (28,000). Expanded TCRs were defined as absent before sensitization and observed at least eight times at the 2-week time point. The public reads were quality trimmed at Q25 with fastp and then assembled into clones with MiXCR by TCRdb, keeping productive beta chains. Duplicate CDR3 protein sequences are folded into a single record with the most common DNA and genes. The V and J calls reflect TCRdb's pipeline rather than the authors' work. The sample profile shows around 99,000 distinct CDR3 sequences; roughly a tenth of them were found once. The ten top clones hold 3% to 3.5% of the sample.

The sample's time point label, in plain terms: patch test 2, 6 weeks after DPC sensitization. Reading the label with the study, this specimen's treatment or condition is: therapeutic diphenylcyclopropenone sensitization with weekly scalp DPC. At each patch-test visit, blood was drawn before the patch test was applied. Patients were eligible if aged 18 to 70, diagnosed with alopecia and judged suitable for DPC therapy, and pregnant patients were excluded. Unfractionated whole blood was collected in Tempus Blood RNA tubes, and total RNA was extracted from that blood. The receptor's source is a middle-aged woman with alopecia areata. Some clones in this sample may be carry-over from other donors' samples. Recombination joined TRBV4-3 with TRBJ1-6; no D gene can be assigned with confidence. The starting material was whole blood, obtained in connection with sensitization to the hapten diphenylcyclopropenone (DPC). The CDR3 in this case is CASSQEDATRISPLHF. The DNA sequence reads TGCGCCAGCAGCCAAGAGGATGCGACAAGAATTTCACCCCTCCACTTT.